These 6 T cell receptor beta chains came from one sample sequenced in a study of T-cell reconstitution after alpha-beta-depleted transplantation in children (dated by TCRdb to 2015 to 2016). Library preparation used PCR. TCRdb shows the sequencer as Illumina HiSeq 2500. To normalize quantification of the TCRbeta repertoire, the TCR libraries were built with molecular barcoding that relied on unique molecular identifiers. The public reads were reanalyzed by TCRdb: fastp trimming at Q25, MiXCR alignment, in-frame beta chains only. Merged by CDR3 protein, the rows form single entries marked with the most common genes and DNA. The sample has approximately 200,000 distinct CDR3 sequences on record, more than 14% of them singletons. The ten biggest clones cover roughly 13% of the sample. The input for sequencing was PBMCs from the stem cell graft donor, taken from the stem cell graft. The receptors stem from a human donor who donated a stem cell graft to a child with acute lymphoblastic leukemia.

This clonotype came up a few times. V and J are TRBV5-1 and TRBJ1-1; TRBD1 is a possible D gene (5 bases). Trimming removed 4 bases at V and 3 bases at J, with 16 bases between. CDR1 is SGHRS and CDR2 is YFSETQ in the germline V gene. The CDR3 is 15 amino acids. CDR3 protein: CASSPIDLGDTEAFF. In nucleotides, the CDR3 is TGCGCCAGCAGCCCCATCGATCTAGGGGACACTGAAGCTTTCTTT.

V gene TRBV3-1 combines with J gene TRBJ1-1; D is unclear. The CDR3 is 12 residues long. The V end lost 4 bases, the J end lost 8 bases, and 11 bases lay between the germline ends. Germline V lookup: CDR1 LGHDT, CDR2 YNNKEL (reference sequence). The CDR3 protein is CASSPQTAEAFF. The CDR3 DNA is TGTGCCAGCAGCCCCCAGACGGCAGAAGCTTTCTTT.

This clonotype was detected ten times or more. V gene TRBV5-1 combines with J gene TRBJ2-1; possibly TRBD2 for D (6 bases). The germline gives CDR1 SGHRS, CDR2 YFSETQ. V gave up 3 bases and J gave up 7 bases, with 17 bases separating them. CDR3 length: 15 amino acids. The CDR3 protein is CASSWMGLIGNEQFF. The DNA for the CDR3 is TGCGCCAGCAGCTGGATGGGACTCATTGGTAATGAGCAGTTCTTC.

In its sample, this clonotype was seen many times. The CDR3 spells CASSLAYNFYGYTF. The CDR3 DNA is TGTGCCAGCAGTTTAGCGTACAACTTCTATGGCTACACCTTC. V is TRBV12-3 or TRBV12-4 and J is TRBJ1-2; no firm D call. This CDR3 has 14 residues. V was clipped by 0 bases and J by 4 bases, with 9 bases between them.

This clonotype has ten or more counts. The V call is TRBV5-6, the J call TRBJ1-6; no definite D call. Trimming removed 5 bases from V and 11 bases from J, with 14 bases in between. Germline V CDR1 and CDR2: SGHDT, YYEEEE. The CDR3 has 13 residues. Here the CDR3 DNA reads TGTGCCAGCAGTTCCTCGACCGCAACACCCCTCCACTTT. Encoded protein: CASSSSTATPLHF.

Ten or more counts support this clonotype. The genes are TRBV7-2 and TRBJ2-5; TRBD2 aligns across 9 bases. The length of the CDR3 is 15 residues. Germline CDR1 is SGHTA and CDR2 is FQGNSA. V lost 3 bases to trimming and J lost 9 bases; unmatched junction nucleotides: 11. CDR3 protein: CASSLRREGRVSQYF. The CDR3 DNA sequence: TGTGCCAGCAGCTTGCGGCGGGAGGGAAGAGTGTCCCAGTACTTC. The full variable domain, in which reference TRBV7-2 and TRBJ2-5 provide the parts outside the CDR3, is GAGVSQSPSNKVTEKGKDVELRCDPISGHTALYWYRQSLGQGLEFLIYFQGNSAPDKSGLPSDRFSAERTGGSVSTLTIQRTQQEDSAVYLCASSLRREGRVSQYFGPGTRLLVL.